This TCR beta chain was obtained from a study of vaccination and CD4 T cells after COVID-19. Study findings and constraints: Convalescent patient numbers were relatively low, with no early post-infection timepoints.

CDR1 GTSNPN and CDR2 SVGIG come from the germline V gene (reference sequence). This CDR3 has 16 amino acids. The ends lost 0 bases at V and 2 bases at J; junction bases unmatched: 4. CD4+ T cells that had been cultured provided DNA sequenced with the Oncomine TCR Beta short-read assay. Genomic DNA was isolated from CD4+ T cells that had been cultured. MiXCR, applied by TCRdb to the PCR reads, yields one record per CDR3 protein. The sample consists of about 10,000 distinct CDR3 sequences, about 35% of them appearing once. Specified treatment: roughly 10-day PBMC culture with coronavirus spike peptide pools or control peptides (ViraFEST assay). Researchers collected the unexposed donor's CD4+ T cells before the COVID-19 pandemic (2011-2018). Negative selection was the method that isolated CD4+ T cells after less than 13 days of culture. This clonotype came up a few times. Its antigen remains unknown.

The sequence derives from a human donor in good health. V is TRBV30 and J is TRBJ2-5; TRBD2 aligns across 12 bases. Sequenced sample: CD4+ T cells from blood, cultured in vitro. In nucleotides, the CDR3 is TGTGCCTGGAGTGTAGGGACTAGCGGGTTACAAGAGACCCAGTACTTC. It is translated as CAWSVGTSGLQETQYF.